This paragraph covers one T cell receptor beta chain sequence. This clone came up once. Its specific antigen is unknown. Per-nucleotide qualities are absent, and no much larger clonotype sits a single base away. This entry is derived from a study of Ad26.COV2.S vaccination and SARS-CoV-2 variants (dated by TCRdb to 2020 to 2022). Some background on the complete study: Vaccine-arm donors came from COV1001, a multicentre, randomized, double-blind, placebo-controlled phase I-IIa trial of Ad26.COV2.S in healthy adults. Ad26.COV2.S was given intramuscularly at 5x10^10 or 1x10^11 viral particles, as a single shot or as two shots 56 days apart. TCRbeta repertoire sequencing was used to assess the specificity and breadth of SARS-CoV-2-reactive T cell receptors after Ad26.COV2.S vaccination. The TCR-sequenced set comprised approximately 32 samples: approximately 19 Ad26.COV2.S vaccine recipients, 5 placebo recipients and 8 SARS-CoV-2 convalescent individuals. Trial participants were randomized into five groups of five, in which low-dose or high-dose Ad26.COV2.S was given once or twice, or placebo was given on both occasions. Blinding of investigators to trial group allocation was maintained during experiments and outcome assessment. The paper as a whole reports these results and caveats: Spike-specific TCR breadth was higher in Ad26.COV2.S recipients than in placebo recipients (P = 0.0014). The authors noted that total T cell responses may have been underestimated by the TCR breadth and depth analyses. Non-spike TCR breadth was comparable between vaccine and placebo recipients, consistent with the vaccine containing only spike. After vaccination, substantial breadth of spike-specific CD8+ and CD4+ T cell responses was reported. Comparing responses between vaccine doses or regimens was not something the study was powered to do.

The germline V end is reduced by 7 bases and the J end by 3 bases; junction bases left unmatched: 7. The germline V gene sets CDR1 to SNHLY and CDR2 to FYNNEI. The CDR3 has 14 amino acids, counting the end cysteine and phenylalanine. Only CDR3 DNA remains: 42 bases, in frame from the first base. The treatment or condition label on this specimen signifies: about 20 received Ad26.COV2.S at low or high dose, single or two shots; roughly five received placebo; per-sample allocation not given. For vaccine and placebo recipients, the sequenced repertoires came from samples collected on day 63 after the first injection. Between 29 July and 7 August 2020, Cohort 1b enrolled about two dozen adults aged 18-55 years at one site in Boston, USA. As a vaccine, Ad26.COV2.S was a replication-incompetent adenovirus type 26 vector that expressed a prefusion-stabilized SARS-CoV-2 spike protein derived from the original Wuhan strain.

TCRbeta CDR3 regions were sequenced with the immunoSEQ Assay. After extraction, genomic DNA underwent amplification by bias-controlled multiplex PCR, followed by high-throughput sequencing. Under the source paper's analysis protocol: To quantify the absolute abundance of every unique TCRbeta CDR3 region, sequences were collapsed and filtered. T cell fraction was estimated by normalizing TCRbeta template counts to usable DNA, with usable DNA measured through amplification of reference genes found in all nucleated cells. Repertoire TCRs were annotated as SARS-CoV-2-specific by exact matching of V gene, CDR3 amino acid sequence and J gene to a known reactive TCR set. The reference SARS-CoV-2 TCR set was obtained from MIRA and was filtered for enrichment in COVID-19-positive ImmuneCODE repertoires, whereby public or cross-reactive TCRs were removed. Using the MIRA antigens, annotated TCRs were further analysed by specific ORF or by position within an ORF. Depth was the summed frequency of annotated unique rearrangements, while breadth was defined as annotated unique rearrangements over total unique productive rearrangements. TCR breadth was compared between groups using two-sided Wilcoxon rank-sum tests. The clones in this table, taken by TCRdb from immuneACCESS, are in-frame only. Not every clone is retained; where verified, under half of the shortfall comes from an unresolved V gene, and the cause of the rest is unknown. That table furnishes V, J and clone size, whereas the DNA furnished D and trimming. The sample table contains around 370,000 clones; only one count was recorded for approximately 84% of them. The ten largest clones capture 3.3% of the sample.

This specimen consisted of peripheral blood, obtained in a trial of Ad26.COV2.S vaccine versus placebo. The clonotype originates from a person between 18 and 65 years old who received the Ad26.COV2.S COVID-19 vaccine or a placebo. The V and J genes are TRBV2 and TRBJ2-7, with 9 central nucleotides matching TRBD1. The bases read TGTGCCAGCAACTTCGGACAGGGGATCTACGAGCAGTACTTC. Translated, this is CASNFGQGIYEQYF.